This T cell receptor (beta chain) derives from a study of Ad26.COV2.S vaccination and SARS-CoV-2 variants. The ends were cut back, 3 bases at V and 2 bases at J, with 17 bases in the middle. This CDR3 contains 16 residues. CDR1 and CDR2 from the germline V gene are LNHDA and SQIVND (reference sequence). Treatment noted: about 20 received Ad26.COV2.S at low or high dose, single or two shots; several received placebo; per-sample allocation not given. The study sampled participants on day 63 after the first vaccine or placebo injection. Its platform was an Ad26 vector, and its expressed antigen was Wuhan-strain SARS-CoV-2 spike. Repertoires were generated with immunoSEQ multiplex PCR, while TCRdb's copy carries only in-frame clones and drops some. The repertoire holds under 500,000 clones, with 92% as singletons.

The chain recombines TRBV19 with TRBJ2-7; D may be TRBD1 or TRBD2 (5 bases each). The TCR originated in a person between 18 and 60 years old who received the Ad26.COV2.S COVID-19 vaccine or a placebo. Material: peripheral blood, obtained in a trial of Ad26.COV2.S vaccine versus placebo. The chain's CDR3 is CASSIPPGTVPYEQYF. CDR3 DNA sequence: TGTGCCAGTAGTATTCCCCCCGGGACGGTGCCCTACGAGCAGTACTTC.